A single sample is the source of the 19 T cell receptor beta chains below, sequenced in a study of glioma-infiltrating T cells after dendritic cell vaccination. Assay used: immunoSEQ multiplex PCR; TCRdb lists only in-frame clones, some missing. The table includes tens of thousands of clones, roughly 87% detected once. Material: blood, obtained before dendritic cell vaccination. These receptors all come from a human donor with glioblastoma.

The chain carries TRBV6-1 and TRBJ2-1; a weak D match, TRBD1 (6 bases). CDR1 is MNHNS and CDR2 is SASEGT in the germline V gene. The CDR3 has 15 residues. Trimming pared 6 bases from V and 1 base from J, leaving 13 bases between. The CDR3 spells CASSLHGTSYNEQFF. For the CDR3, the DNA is TGTGCCAGCAGCCTTCACGGGACATCCTACAATGAGCAGTTCTTC.

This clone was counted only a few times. CDR3 amino acids: CASSQVVQRGAPRVDEQFF. The CDR3 DNA reads TGCGCCAGCAGCCAAGTTGTTCAGCGGGGGGCCCCTAGGGTCGATGAGCAGTTCTTC. The gene calls are TRBV4-1 and TRBJ2-1; 9 bases line up with TRBD2. J was trimmed by 8 bases and V by 1 base; bases with no gene match: 18. This CDR3 contains 19 residues. The germline CDR1 and CDR2 sequences are MGHRA and YSYEKL.

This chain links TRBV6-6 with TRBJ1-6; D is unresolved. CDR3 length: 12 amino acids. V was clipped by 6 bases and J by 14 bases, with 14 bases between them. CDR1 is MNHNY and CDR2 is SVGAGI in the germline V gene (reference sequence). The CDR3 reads CASRNIAVTLHF. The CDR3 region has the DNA TGTGCCAGCAGGAACATCGCAGTCACCCTCCACTTT.

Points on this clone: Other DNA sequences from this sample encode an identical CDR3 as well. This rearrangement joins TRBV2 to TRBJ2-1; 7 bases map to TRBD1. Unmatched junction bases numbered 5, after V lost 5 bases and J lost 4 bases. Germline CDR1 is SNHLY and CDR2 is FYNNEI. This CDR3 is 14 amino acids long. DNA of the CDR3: TGTGCCAGCAGTCGATTGACAGGGTACAATGAGCAGTTCTTC. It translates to CASSRLTGYNEQFF.

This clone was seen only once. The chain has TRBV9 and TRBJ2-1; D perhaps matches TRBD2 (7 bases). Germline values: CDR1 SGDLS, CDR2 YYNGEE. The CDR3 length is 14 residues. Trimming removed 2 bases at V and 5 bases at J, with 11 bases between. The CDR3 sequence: CASSVRGRDNEQFF. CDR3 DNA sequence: TGTGCCAGCAGCGTTAGGGGGAGGGACAATGAGCAGTTCTTC.

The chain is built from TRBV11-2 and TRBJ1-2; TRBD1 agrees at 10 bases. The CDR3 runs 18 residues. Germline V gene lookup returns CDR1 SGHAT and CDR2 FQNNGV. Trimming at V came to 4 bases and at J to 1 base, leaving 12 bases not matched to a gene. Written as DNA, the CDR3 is TGTGCCAGCAGCTCCTCCCGGACAGGGGGGAGATTTAACTATGGCTACACCTTC. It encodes CASSSSRTGGRFNYGYTF. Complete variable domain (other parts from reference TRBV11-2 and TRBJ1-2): EAGVAQSPRYKIIEKRQSVAFWCNPISGHATLYWYQQILGQGPKLLIQFQNNGVVDDSQLPKDRFSAERLKGVDSTLKIQPAKLEDSAVYLCASSSSRTGGRFNYGYTFGSGTRLTVV.

The DNA for the CDR3 is TGTGCCAGCAAGGAGGTTAAGGAAAACACCATATATTTT. It codes for CASKEVKENTIYF. The V gene is TRBV6-6, the J gene TRBJ1-3; no clear D. Trimming stripped 7 bases from V and 6 bases from J, with 13 bases between. This CDR3 comprises 13 residues. Germline V lookup: CDR1 MNHNY, CDR2 SVGAGI (reference sequence).

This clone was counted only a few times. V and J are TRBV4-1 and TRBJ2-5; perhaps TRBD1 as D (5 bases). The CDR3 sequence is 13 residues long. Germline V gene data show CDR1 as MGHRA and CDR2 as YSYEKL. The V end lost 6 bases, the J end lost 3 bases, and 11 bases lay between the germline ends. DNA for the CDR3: TGCGCCAGCAGGAAGGGGATTGAAGAGACCCAGTACTTC. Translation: CASRKGIEETQYF.

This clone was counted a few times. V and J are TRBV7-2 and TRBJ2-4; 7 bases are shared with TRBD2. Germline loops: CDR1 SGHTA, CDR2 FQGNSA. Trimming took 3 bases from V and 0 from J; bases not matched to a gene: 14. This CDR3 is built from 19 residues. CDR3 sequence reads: CASSFSGRAGSGAKNIQYF. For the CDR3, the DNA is TGTGCCAGCAGCTTTTCCGGGAGAGCGGGATCAGGAGCCAAAAACATTCAGTACTTC.

This chain's CDR3 is CASSLALGQSTGELFF. CDR3 sequence (DNA): TGTGCCAGCAGCTTAGCGCTGGGACAGTCCACCGGGGAGCTGTTTTTT. This chain links TRBV7-9 with TRBJ2-2; 7 bases are shared with TRBD1. CDR1 is SEHNR, CDR2 FQNEAQ, per germline (reference sequence). The CDR3 runs to 16 residues. Trimming took 0 bases from V and 4 from J; bases not matched to a gene: 5.

The CDR3 DNA is TGTGCCAGCAGGAGGACTCCCTCCTACAATGAGCAGTTCTTC. It codes for CASRRTPSYNEQFF. The gene calls are TRBV25-1 and TRBJ2-1, with D perhaps TRBD2 (5 bases). V was pared by 6 bases and J by 0 bases, with 9 bases between. Germline V gene sequence: CDR1 MGHDK, CDR2 SYGVNS. This CDR3 has 14 amino acids.

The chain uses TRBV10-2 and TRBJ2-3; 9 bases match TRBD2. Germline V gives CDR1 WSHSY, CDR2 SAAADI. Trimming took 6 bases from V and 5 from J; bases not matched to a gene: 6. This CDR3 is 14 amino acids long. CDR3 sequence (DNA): TGCGCCAGCAGCCGGGCAGCGGGAGGAGATACGCAGTATTTT. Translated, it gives CASSRAAGGDTQYF.

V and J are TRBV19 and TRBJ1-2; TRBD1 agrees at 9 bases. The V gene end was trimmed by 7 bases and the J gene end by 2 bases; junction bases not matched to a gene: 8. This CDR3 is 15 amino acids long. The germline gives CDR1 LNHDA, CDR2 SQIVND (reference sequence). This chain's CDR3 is CASIDVGQGNYGYTF. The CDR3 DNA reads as TGTGCCAGTATTGACGTTGGACAGGGGAACTATGGCTACACCTTC.

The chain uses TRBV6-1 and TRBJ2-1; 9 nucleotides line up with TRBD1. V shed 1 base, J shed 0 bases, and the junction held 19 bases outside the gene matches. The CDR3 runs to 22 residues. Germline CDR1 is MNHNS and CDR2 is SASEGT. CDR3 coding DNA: TGTGCCAGCAGTGAAGTGGAGCCGGGACAGGGTCTTTTCCCGAGCTCCTACAATGAGCAGTTCTTC. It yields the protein CASSEVEPGQGLFPSSYNEQFF.

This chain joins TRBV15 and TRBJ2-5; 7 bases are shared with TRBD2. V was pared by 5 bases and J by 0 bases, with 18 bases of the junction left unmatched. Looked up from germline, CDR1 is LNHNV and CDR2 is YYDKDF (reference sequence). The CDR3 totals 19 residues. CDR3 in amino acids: CATSGLRLAEGGYQETQYF. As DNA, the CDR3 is TGTGCCACCAGCGGATTACGGCTAGCGGAAGGAGGGTACCAAGAGACCCAGTACTTC.

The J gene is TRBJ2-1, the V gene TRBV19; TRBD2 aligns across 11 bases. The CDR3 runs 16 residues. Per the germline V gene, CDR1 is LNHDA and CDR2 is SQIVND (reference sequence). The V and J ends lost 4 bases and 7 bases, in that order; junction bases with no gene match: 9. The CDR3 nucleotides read TGTGCCAGTAGTACAACCTGGACTAGCGGGTATAATGAGCAGTTCTTC. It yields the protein CASSTTWTSGYNEQFF.

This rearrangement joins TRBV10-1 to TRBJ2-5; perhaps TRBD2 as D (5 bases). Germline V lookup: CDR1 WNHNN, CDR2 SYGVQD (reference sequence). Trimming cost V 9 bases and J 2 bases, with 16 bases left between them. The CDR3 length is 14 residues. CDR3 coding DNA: TGCGCCAGTAGTCGAGGGTCGAAGCAAGAGACCCAGTACTTC. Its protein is CASSRGSKQETQYF.

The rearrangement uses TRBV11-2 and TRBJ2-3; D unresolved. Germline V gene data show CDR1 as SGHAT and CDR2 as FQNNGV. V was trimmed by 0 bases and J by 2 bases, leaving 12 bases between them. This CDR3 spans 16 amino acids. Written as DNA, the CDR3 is TGTGCCAGCAGCTTAGATACGACTTTCGCCACAGATACGCAGTATTTT. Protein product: CASSLDTTFATDTQYF.

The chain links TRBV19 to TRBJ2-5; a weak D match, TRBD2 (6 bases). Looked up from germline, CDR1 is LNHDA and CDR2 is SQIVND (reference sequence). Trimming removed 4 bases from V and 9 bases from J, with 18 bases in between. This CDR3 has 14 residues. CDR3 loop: CASSKYTSREAQYF. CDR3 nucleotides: TGTGCCAGTAGTAAATATACTAGCAGGGAGGCCCAGTACTTC.